The clone carrying this T cell receptor (beta chain) was picked up a small number of times. A multiplex PCR was run with 60 Vbeta primers and 13 Jbeta primers. Profiled with immunoSEQ multiplex PCR; TCRdb holds only in-frame clones, not every one. Among under 200,000 clones listed, around 75% were seen once. The data derive from a study of cytomegalovirus exposure and HLA in healthy donors. Germline V gene sequence: CDR1 MGHDK, CDR2 SYGVNS. The V and J ends lost 3 bases and 4 bases, in that order; junction bases with no gene match: 13. The CDR3 length is 17 residues. J is TRBJ2-5 and V is TRBV25-1, with 8 bases aligning to TRBD2. Sequenced: PBMCs. The TCR originated in a woman between 40 and 55 years old in good health and CMV-seropositive. The DNA for the CDR3 is TGTGCCAGCAGTGATCCCGACGGTGGTAGCGGGGCAGAGACCCAGTACTTC. It is translated as CASSDPDGGSGAETQYF.